These 3 T cell receptor beta chains came from one sample sequenced in a study of tumor-infiltrating lymphocytes in primary liver carcinoma. A primer matching the constant region was used to make TCR beta cDNA from 450 to 550 ng of total RNA. Slightly modified ARM-PCR served as the procedure for the TCR beta libraries. These libraries came from three rounds of nested multiplex PCR. TRBV1-TRBV30 forward primers paired with a C-beta reverse primer were used in the first two PCR rounds, which ran roughly 10 cycles each. TCRdb redid the calling of the multiplex PCR reads with MiXCR, one entry per CDR3 protein. The sample yields 330,000 or so distinct CDR3 sequences, about two thirds seen once. The researchers obtained blood RNA from unsorted whole blood and also extracted germline DNA. The sequencing input was peripheral blood. Source of these receptors: a man in his forties or fifties with primary liver carcinoma and hepatitis B virus infection.

A note on this clonotype: A clone one base away is much larger, so this may be a read error. The chain combines TRBV4-1 with TRBJ2-1; 8 bases agree with TRBD1. Germline loops: CDR1 MGHRA, CDR2 YSYEKL. The CDR3 is 15 residues long. CDR3 bases: TGCGCCAGCGGCCAAGATCATCACAGGGGGAATGAGCAGTTCTTC. Amino acids: CASGQDHHRGNEQFF.

Of note for this clonotype: Its ends do not fully match the called genes, so a read error is possible. The rearrangement joins TRBV6-5 to TRBJ1-2; a possible D gene is TRBD1 (6 bases). The CDR3 extends over 13 amino acids. Germline assignment: CDR1 MNHEY and CDR2 SVGAGI. The CDR3 sequence is CASSTQGNYCYTF. The CDR3 DNA follows: TGTGCCAGCAGCACACAGGGAAACTATTGCTACACCTTC.

Comment on this clonotype: The germline gene is not matched at one end of the junction; a read error may be the cause. This rearrangement joins TRBV6-5 to TRBJ1-2; tentative D call: TRBD1 (5 bases). The length of the CDR3 is 12 residues. Germline assignment: CDR1 MNHEY and CDR2 SVGAGI. The CDR3 sequence: CVSSLGVDGYTF. As DNA, the CDR3 is TGTGTCAGCAGTTTAGGGGTCGATGGCTACACCTTC.